The rows below give T cell receptor beta chains drawn from one sample of a study of siplizumab effects on memory and regulatory T cells. Using immunoSEQ multiplex PCR, the repertoire was profiled, and TCRdb retains in-frame clones only, with some absent. The sample has about 80,000 clones, 95% seen once. Material: CD8+ T cells sorted from blood. The origin of the receptors is a human donor in good health. Both conserved end residues are part of each CDR3. The order of the fields is clone size, D gene, V gene, J gene, CDR3 protein, CDR3 DNA. D genes are given only for firm matches. Clone size is not always given. Where it is, it says once, few, many or a class for expanded clones.

NA	TRBD2	TRBV5-1	TRBJ2-1	CASSFASGRAFDEQFF	TGCGCCAGCAGCTTCGCTAGCGGGAGGGCCTTCGATGAGCAGTTCTTC
once	TRBD2	TRBV5-6	TRBJ2-1	CASSFLAGEGYNEQFF	TGTGCCAGCAGCTTTCTAGCGGGCGAAGGGTACAATGAGCAGTTCTTC
NA	TRBD2	TRBV27	TRBJ2-2	CASSSNLAGNTGELFF	TGTGCCAGCAGTTCCAACCTAGCGGGAAACACCGGGGAGCTGTTTTTT
NA	TRBD1	TRBV2	TRBJ2-5	CASSEGGTGGQETQYF	TGTGCCAGCAGTGAAGGGGGGACAGGGGGCCAAGAGACCCAGTACTTC
NA	TRBD2	TRBV27	TRBJ2-7	CASSLILAGVYEQYF	TGTGCCAGCAGTCTAATTCTAGCGGGAGTGTACGAGCAGTACTTC
once	TRBD2	TRBV27	TRBJ2-1	CASSFSGRAGNEQFF	TGTGCCAGCAGTTTCTCCGGGAGGGCCGGGAATGAGCAGTTCTTC
NA	NA	TRBV27	TRBJ2-1	CASSVYNEQFF	TGTGCCAGCAGCGTTTACAATGAGCAGTTCTTC
NA	TRBD2	TRBV4-1	TRBJ2-7	CASSQDGSGRSYEQYF	TGCGCCAGCAGCCAAGATGGCAGCGGGAGGTCCTACGAGCAGTACTTC
NA	NA	TRBV29-1	TRBJ2-2	CSVRLLGPVGELFF	TGCAGCGTTAGGCTTTTGGGTCCAGTAGGGGAGCTGTTTTTT
NA	NA	TRBV30	TRBJ2-5	CAWSVRDPGVSVTQYF	TGTGCCTGGAGTGTCCGAGACCCAGGGGTTTCAGTGACCCAGTACTTC
NA	NA	TRBV7-6	TRBJ2-3	CASSSTWGDTQYF	TGTGCCAGCAGCTCCACATGGGGAGATACGCAGTATTTT
NA	NA	TRBV5-1	TRBJ2-1	CASSLPGGDEQFF	TGCGCCAGCAGCTTACCCGGCGGGGATGAGCAGTTCTTC
NA	NA	TRBV5-6	TRBJ2-7	CASSFRTAYEQYF	TGTGCCAGCAGCTTCCGGACGGCCTACGAGCAGTACTTC
NA	NA	TRBV11-2	TRBJ2-1	CASSLFSRRVYNEQFF	TGTGCCAGCAGCCTATTTTCTCGGCGGGTATACAATGAGCAGTTCTTC
NA	NA	TRBV7-2	TRBJ2-7	CASSWAQDRVGEQYF	TGTGCCAGCAGCTGGGCTCAGGACAGAGTCGGGGAGCAGTACTTC
NA	TRBD1	TRBV7-9	TRBJ2-1	CASTFAGTGGNEQFF	TGTGCCAGCACCTTCGCCGGGACAGGGGGCAATGAGCAGTTCTTC
NA	TRBD1	TRBV19	TRBJ2-7	CASSLGDRSYSYEQYF	TGTGCCAGTAGTCTCGGGGACAGGTCCTACTCCTACGAGCAGTACTTC
NA	NA	TRBV21-1	TRBJ1-3	CASSKDGRGRRSGNTIYF	TGTGCCAGCAGCAAAGACGGCCGGGGGCGACGCTCTGGAAACACCATATATTTT
NA	NA	TRBV4-1	TRBJ2-7	CASSNSGGGGTPYEQYF	TGCGCCAGCAGCAATTCCGGAGGGGGGGGGACCCCCTACGAGCAGTACTTC
NA	NA	TRBV10-2	TRBJ1-1	CASSEIRDSQNTEAFF	TGCGCCAGCAGTGAGATCCGGGACTCTCAGAACACTGAAGCTTTCTTT
NA	TRBD2	TRBV7-8	TRBJ2-2	CASSLDRGRARVTGELFF	TGTGCCAGCAGCTTAGATCGCGGGAGGGCCCGTGTCACCGGGGAGCTGTTTTTT
NA	NA	TRBV6-5	TRBJ1-2	CASSPPGGEDGYTF	TGTGCCAGCAGTCCTCCGGGAGGGGAGGATGGCTACACCTTC
NA	NA	TRBV28	TRBJ2-7	CASSFRGLSSYEQYF	TGTGCCAGCAGTTTCCGGGGGCTTAGCTCCTACGAGCAGTACTTC
NA	NA	TRBV5-1	TRBJ2-7	CASSLSGGLWLDEQYF	TGCGCCAGCTCCCTATCCGGGGGGCTTTGGTTGGACGAGCAGTACTTC
NA	NA	TRBV6-1	TRBJ1-1	CASSPSSWGEAFF	TGTGCCAGCAGCCCTTCGAGTTGGGGTGAAGCTTTCTTT
NA	NA	TRBV11-2	TRBJ2-1	CASSLNSGTNNEQFF	TGTGCCAGCAGCTTAAATTCCGGGACGAACAATGAGCAGTTCTTC
NA	NA	TRBV27	TRBJ2-7	CASSFAFGSYEQYF	TGTGCCAGCAGTTTTGCGTTTGGCTCCTACGAGCAGTACTTC
NA	NA	TRBV9	TRBJ2-6	CASSVATGAGANVLTF	TGTGCCAGCAGCGTAGCTACGGGGGCTGGGGCCAACGTCCTGACTTTC
NA	NA	TRBV7-9	TRBJ1-4	CASNVLTNEKLFF	TGTGCCAGCAACGTACTCACTAATGAAAAACTGTTTTTT
once	NA	TRBV11-2	TRBJ1-3	CASSLLGGSHTIYF	TGTGCCAGCAGCTTATTGGGAGGGTCCCACACCATATATTTT
NA	NA	TRBV27	TRBJ1-2	CASSPPKGAGLVGYTF	TGTGCCAGCAGTCCCCCAAAGGGCGCAGGGTTGGTCGGCTACACCTTC
NA	NA	TRBV27	TRBJ2-7	CASSLTVPSGNKYEQYF	TGTGCCAGCAGCTTGACAGTTCCCTCCGGGAATAAGTACGAGCAGTACTTC
NA	TRBD1	TRBV29-1	TRBJ2-2	CSAGTGATGELFF	TGCAGCGCCGGGACAGGGGCAACCGGGGAGCTGTTTTTT
NA	TRBD2	TRBV19	TRBJ2-1	CASSRGGLGNEQFF	TGTGCCAGTAGTAGGGGGGGACTGGGGAATGAGCAGTTCTTC
NA	NA	TRBV2	TRBJ2-1	CASSEHQWGLAYNEQFF	TGTGCCAGCAGTGAACACCAATGGGGGCTCGCCTACAATGAGCAGTTCTTC
NA	TRBD2	TRBV9	TRBJ2-2	CASSVRRLAGGPGTGELFF	TGTGCCAGCAGCGTCAGGAGGCTAGCGGGAGGCCCCGGCACCGGGGAGCTGTTTTTT
NA	NA	TRBV7-8	TRBJ1-4	CASSKRAATNEKLFF	TGTGCCAGCAGTAAGAGAGCTGCAACTAATGAAAAACTGTTTTTT
NA	NA	TRBV6-5	TRBJ1-2	CASSYGTSVSMYGYTF	TGTGCCAGCAGTTACGGTACCTCAGTCAGCATGTATGGCTACACCTTC
NA	NA	TRBV10-2	TRBJ2-7	CASSFGGPDEQYF	TGCGCCAGCAGTTTCGGGGGACCCGACGAGCAGTACTTC
NA	TRBD2	TRBV5-1	TRBJ2-1	CASSWTSSYNEQFF	TGCGCCAGCAGCTGGACTAGCTCCTACAATGAGCAGTTCTTC
NA	NA	TRBV9	TRBJ2-1	CASSVGDEQFF	TGTGCCAGCAGCGTCGGGGACGAGCAGTTCTTC
NA	TRBD2	TRBV2	TRBJ2-3	CASSESWGRGTDTQYF	TGTGCCAGCAGTGAGTCTTGGGGGAGGGGCACAGATACGCAGTATTTT
once	TRBD2	TRBV4-1	TRBJ2-7	CASSQVGGRGSGRYEQYF	TGCGCCAGCAGCCAAGTGGGGGGAAGGGGTAGCGGGAGATACGAGCAGTACTTC
NA	TRBD2	TRBV19	TRBJ2-1	CASSISGRALNEQFF	TGTGCCAGTAGTATTAGCGGGAGGGCACTGAATGAGCAGTTCTTC
NA	TRBD2	TRBV5-1	TRBJ2-7	CASTMGRGSYEQYF	TGCGCCAGCACCATGGGGAGGGGCTCCTACGAGCAGTACTTC